These 5 T cell receptor beta chains share one sample of origin, sequenced in a study of technical replicates of blood from a few donors. The table came from immunoSEQ multiplex PCR; TCRdb's copy has only in-frame clones and leaves some out. The sample lists 50,000 to 65,000 clones; roughly 89% were seen once. The sequencing sample was made of PBMCs. The receptors come from a human donor in good health. Some clones in this sample may be carry-over from other donors' samples.

The chain is built from TRBV7-2 and TRBJ2-1; the D gene is possibly TRBD1 (6 bases). The CDR3 sequence is 13 residues long. V lost 1 base and J 9 bases, leaving 10 bases between the germline ends. Germline CDR1 and CDR2: SGHTA and FQGNSA. CDR3 region: CASSLGGPGEQFF. As DNA, the CDR3 is TGTGCCAGCAGCTTAGGGGGGCCAGGTGAGCAGTTCTTC. The complete variable domain, with remaining parts taken from reference TRBV7-2 and TRBJ2-1, reads GAGVSQSPSNKVTEKGKDVELRCDPISGHTALYWYRQSLGQGLEFLIYFQGNSAPDKSGLPSDRFSAERTGGSVSTLTIQRTQQEDSAVYLCASSLGGPGEQFFGPGTRLTVL.

The chain employs TRBV12-5 and TRBJ2-7; 7 bases line up with TRBD1. Trimming took 5 bases from V and 1 from J; bases not matched to a gene: 5. Germline lookup yields CDR1 LGHNT and CDR2 FRNRAP. The length of the CDR3 is 14 residues. The CDR3 nucleotides are TGTGCTAGTGGTCAGCCAGGGGGTTCCTACGAGCAGTACTTC. It encodes CASGQPGGSYEQYF.

This clone appeared a few times. The chain carries TRBV7-9 and TRBJ1-6, with D possibly being TRBD1 (5 bases). CDR1 is SEHNR and CDR2 is FQNEAQ in the germline V gene (reference sequence). Deletions cut 2 bases from V and 8 bases from J, with 10 bases between. This CDR3 is built from 14 residues. CDR3 coding DNA: TGTGCCAGCAGCTTATCAGGGAATTATTCACCCCTCCACTTT. Translation: CASSLSGNYSPLHF.

The genes are TRBV30 and TRBJ1-1, with unresolved D. This CDR3 has 16 residues. The germline CDR1 and CDR2 sequences are GTSNPN and SVGIG (reference sequence). Trimming removed 4 bases from V and 4 bases from J, with 22 bases in between. DNA of the CDR3: TGTGCCTGGACCCGGAATTCGTTGTGGTCGGGCACTGAAGCTTTCTTT. Translating it yields CAWTRNSLWSGTEAFF.

V usage is TRBV11-2 and J usage is TRBJ1-3; D is perhaps TRBD1 (5 bases). Germline-derived CDR1 and CDR2 are SGHAT and FQNNGV. The length of the CDR3 is 15 residues. V lost 5 bases, J lost 2 bases, and 13 bases lay in between. The CDR3 nucleotides are TGTGCCAGCAGCCCAGTTAGGGGTGCTGGAAACACCATATATTTT. This gives the protein CASSPVRGAGNTIYF.